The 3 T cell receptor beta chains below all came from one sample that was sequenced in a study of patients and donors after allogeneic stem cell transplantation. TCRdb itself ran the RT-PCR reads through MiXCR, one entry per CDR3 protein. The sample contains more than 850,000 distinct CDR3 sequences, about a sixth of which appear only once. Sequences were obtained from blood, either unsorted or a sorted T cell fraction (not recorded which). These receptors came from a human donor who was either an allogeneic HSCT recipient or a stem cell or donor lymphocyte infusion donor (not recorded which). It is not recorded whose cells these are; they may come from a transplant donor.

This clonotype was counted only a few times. The CDR3 DNA sequence: TGTGCCAGCAGCCAAGACTTAAGCACAGATACGCAGTATTTT. Encoded protein: CASSQDLSTDTQYF. J is TRBJ2-3 and V is TRBV3-1; no reliable D call. CDR3 size: 14 residues. Germline loops: CDR1 LGHDT, CDR2 YNNKEL (reference sequence). Trimming took off 0 bases at V and 0 bases at J, with 4 bases between the two ends.

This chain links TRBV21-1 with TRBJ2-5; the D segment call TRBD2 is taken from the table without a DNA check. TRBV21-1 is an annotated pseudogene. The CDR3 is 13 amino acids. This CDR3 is CASSKEEGETQYF. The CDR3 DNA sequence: TGTGCCAGCAGCAAAGAGGAGGGAGAGACCCAGTACTTC.

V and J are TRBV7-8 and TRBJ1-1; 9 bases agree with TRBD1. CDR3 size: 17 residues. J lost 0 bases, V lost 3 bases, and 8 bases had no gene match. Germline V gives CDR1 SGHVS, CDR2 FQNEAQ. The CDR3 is CASSFRSGQGMNTEAFF. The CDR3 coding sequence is TGTGCCAGCAGCTTCCGTTCCGGACAGGGGATGAACACTGAAGCTTTCTTT.